The 23 T cell receptor beta chains below all came from one sample that was sequenced in a study of cytomegalovirus exposure and HLA in healthy donors (dated by TCRdb to 2015 to 2018). Libraries were built with the immunoSEQ multiplex PCR assay. The multiplex PCR relied on a mix of 60 forward primers for TCR Vbeta segments and 13 reverse primers for TCR Jbeta segments. Sourced from immuneACCESS, this table was stored by TCRdb with only in-frame sequences that have V and J called. A share of the clones is absent; for the studies checked, an unresolved V gene accounts for under half, and the remainder has no known explanation. The sample yields more than 85,000 clones; about four fifths were counted once. The ten largest clones add up to about 3.5% of the sample. Sequenced: PBMCs. Receptors originate from a male donor in good health and CMV-seropositive.

The V call is TRBV19, the J call TRBJ1-2; D is undetermined. The CDR3 length is 15 residues. Germline V gene data show CDR1 as LNHDA and CDR2 as SQIVND (reference sequence). Between the trimmed V and J ends, which lost 3 bases and 4 bases, there was a span of 15 bases. CDR3 protein: CASSMAPSSLYGYTF. The CDR3 bases are TGTGCCAGTAGTATGGCCCCTTCATCCCTCTATGGCTACACCTTC.

The chain is built from TRBV14 and TRBJ1-6, with D uncertain. V was pared by 4 bases and J by 8 bases, with 15 bases between. The CDR3 sequence is 15 residues long. Germline V gene lookup returns CDR1 SGHDN and CDR2 FVKESK. CDR3 amino acids: CASSLLAGLDSPLHF. For the CDR3, the DNA is TGTGCCAGCAGCCTTCTCGCGGGGTTGGATTCACCCCTCCACTTT. The variable domain in full, completed from reference TRBV14 and TRBJ1-6, reads EAGVTQFPSHSVIEKGQTVTLRCDPISGHDNLYWYRRVMGKEIKFLLHFVKESKQDESGMPNNRFLAERTGGTYSTLKVQPAELEDSGVYFCASSLLAGLDSPLHFGNGTRLTVT.

The chain joins TRBV5-1 to TRBJ2-7; weak D call: TRBD1 (6 bases). Trimming took 0 bases from V and 5 from J, leaving 15 bases between them. There are 15 residues in the CDR3. CDR1 is SGHRS, CDR2 YFSETQ, per germline. The CDR3 loop is CASSLEQGTWDEQYF. CDR3 sequence (DNA): TGCGCCAGCAGCTTGGAACAGGGTACGTGGGACGAGCAGTACTTC.

The chain carries TRBV10-1 and TRBJ1-1; 9 bases line up with TRBD1. Germline CDR1 WNHNN, CDR2 SYGVQD (reference sequence). The CDR3 totals 13 residues. Trimming took 3 bases from V and 10 from J; bases not matched to a gene: 6. The CDR3 sequence: CASSEQGATGAFF. CDR3 sequence (DNA): TGCGCCAGCAGTGAACAGGGGGCGACCGGAGCTTTCTTT.

The rearrangement links TRBV7-2 to TRBJ1-6; 8 nucleotides match TRBD1. V trimming: 5 bases; J trimming: 10 bases; junction bases outside the gene matches: 7. Per germline, CDR1 SGHTA and CDR2 FQGNSA. CDR3 length equals 14 residues. CDR3 sequence (DNA): TGTGCCAGCAGCCGAGACAGGGACAGGTCACCCCTCCACTTT. It translates to CASSRDRDRSPLHF.

V usage is TRBV9 and J usage is TRBJ2-7, with 8 nucleotides matching TRBD1. The junction had 5 bases not matched to a gene; V was cut back by 4 bases and J by 5 bases. The CDR3 runs to 13 residues. CDR1 is SGDLS, CDR2 YYNGEE, per germline. CDR3 bases: TGTGCCAGCAGCCCGGACAGGGCCAACGAGCAGTACTTC. Its protein is CASSPDRANEQYF.

The chain couples TRBV29-1 to TRBJ2-1; D ambiguous. Per the germline V gene, CDR1 is SQVTM and CDR2 is ANQGSEA. CDR3 length: 13 amino acids. V was cut by 3 bases and J by 2 bases, with 8 bases left in between. CDR3 in DNA: TGCAGCGTTGAGGGCTGGACCTACAATGAGCAGTTCTTC. Encoded protein: CSVEGWTYNEQFF.

The chain carries TRBV7-9 and TRBJ2-1; D remains ambiguous. The V end lost 4 bases, the J end lost 5 bases, and 21 bases lay between the germline ends. From germline, CDR1 is SEHNR and CDR2 FQNEAQ (reference sequence). The CDR3 is 17 residues long. CDR3 sequence: CASSSSGLFSFHNEQFF. The CDR3, as DNA: TGTGCCAGCAGCTCATCTGGCCTTTTTTCCTTTCACAATGAGCAGTTCTTC.

This chain joins TRBV13 and TRBJ2-4; tentatively, D is TRBD2 (5 bases). The CDR3 runs 15 residues. V was shortened by 5 bases and J by 6 bases, with 17 bases between the two germline ends. Looked up from germline, CDR1 is PRHDT and CDR2 is FYEKMQ (reference sequence). Here the CDR3 DNA reads TGTGCCAGCAGCCGCGAGGGTACCCAAAGAAACATTCAGTACTTC. Its translation is CASSREGTQRNIQYF.

The chain couples TRBV7-8 to TRBJ2-5; no reliable D call. In germline, CDR1 is SGHVS, CDR2 FQNEAQ. The V and J ends lost 3 bases and 2 bases respectively, with 10 bases between them. The CDR3 is made up of 14 amino acids. The CDR3 DNA reads as TGTGCCAGCAGCTTTTCCCGGGTTCAAGAGACCCAGTACTTC. As protein: CASSFSRVQETQYF.

This clone was seen just once. This chain uses TRBV6-6 with TRBJ1-3; D unclear. Germline CDR1 and CDR2: MNHNY and SVGAGI (reference sequence). Trimming took off 5 bases at V and 0 bases at J, with 8 bases between the two ends. CDR3 length equals 14 residues. This CDR3 reads CASSAPLSGNTIYF. The CDR3 nucleotides are TGTGCCAGCAGTGCACCACTCTCTGGAAACACCATATATTTT.

This chain links TRBV5-1 with TRBJ1-1; the match to TRBD1 covers 11 bases. Germline V gene lookup returns CDR1 SGHRS and CDR2 YFSETQ. After removal of 5 bases from V and 6 bases from J, the junction contained 6 bases not matched to a gene. The CDR3 is made up of 14 amino acids. The CDR3: CASRFRDRGAEAFF. In DNA, the CDR3 is TGCGCCAGCAGATTCCGGGACAGGGGGGCTGAAGCTTTCTTT.

J is TRBJ2-3 and V is TRBV19; D perhaps matches TRBD2 (5 bases). CDR3 size: 13 residues. The V gene lost 11 bases and the J gene lost 0 bases, with 12 bases spanning the gap. Germline V gene sequence: CDR1 LNHDA, CDR2 SQIVND (reference sequence). The CDR3 sequence: CASKAVSTDTQYF. In DNA form, the CDR3 reads TGTGCCTCGAAAGCGGTGAGCACAGATACGCAGTATTTT.

CDR3 in amino acids: CASSQESGGSYGYTF. CDR3 sequence (DNA): TGTGCCAGCAGCCAAGAGAGTGGTGGTAGCTATGGCTACACCTTC. This chain connects TRBV4-2 to TRBJ1-2; no reliable D call. V lost 0 bases and J 4 bases, leaving 12 bases between the germline ends. From germline, CDR1 is LGHNA and CDR2 YNFKEQ. This CDR3 has 15 amino acids.

J is TRBJ2-5 and V is TRBV5-6, with 9 bases lining up with TRBD2. This CDR3 has 16 residues. J gave up 4 bases and V 0 bases, and 7 bases lay outside the gene matches. CDR1 is SGHDT, CDR2 YYEEEE, per germline. The CDR3 protein is CASSLAPGLAGETQYF. For the CDR3, the DNA is TGTGCCAGCAGCTTGGCCCCGGGACTAGCAGGAGAGACCCAGTACTTC.

V and J are TRBV30 and TRBJ1-2; D unresolved. CDR3 size: 11 residues. V dropped 5 bases and J dropped 7 bases, with 11 bases sitting between them. The germline V gene encodes CDR1 GTSNPN and CDR2 SVGIG (reference sequence). CDR3 residues: CAWGGGFGYTF. CDR3 DNA sequence: TGTGCCTGGGGCGGAGGGTTTGGCTACACCTTC.

This chain connects TRBV25-1 to TRBJ2-2; TRBD2 aligns across 9 bases. The CDR3 extends over 16 amino acids. Per germline, CDR1 MGHDK and CDR2 SYGVNS. Losses at the gene ends were 8 bases for V and 6 bases for J; bases not matched to a gene: 13. The CDR3: CASSRGGGAIAGELFF. For the CDR3, the DNA is TGTGCCAGCTCGCGGGGCGGGGGGGCGATAGCCGGGGAGCTGTTTTTT. Full variable domain (rest looked up from reference TRBV25-1 and TRBJ2-2): EADIYQTPRYLVIGTGKKITLECSQTMGHDKMYWYQQDPGMELHLIHYSYGVNSTEKGDLSSESTVSRIRTEHFPLTLESARPSHTSQYLCASSRGGGAIAGELFFGEGSRLTVL.

This chain connects TRBV29-1 to TRBJ2-1, with 8 bases aligning to TRBD1. Germline loops: CDR1 SQVTM, CDR2 ANQGSEA. The CDR3 contains 13 residues. V was pared by 7 bases and J by 6 bases, with 8 bases of the junction left unmatched. This CDR3 is CSAQGARANEQFF. As DNA, the CDR3 is TGCAGCGCTCAGGGGGCGCGGGCCAATGAGCAGTTCTTC.

This sequence joins TRBV6-1 and TRBJ2-1; D is undetermined. Germline CDR1 and CDR2: MNHNS and SASEGT. The CDR3 has 16 residues. Deletions cut 0 bases from V and 5 bases from J, with 14 bases between. CDR3 sequence: CASSEAPRIINNEQFF. The CDR3 nucleotides read TGTGCCAGCAGTGAAGCGCCGCGGATAATCAACAATGAGCAGTTCTTC.

J is TRBJ2-5 and V is TRBV28; 11 nucleotides agree with TRBD2. V gave up 5 bases and J gave up 7 bases; unmatched junction bases: 12. The CDR3 loop spans 16 amino acids. Germline V lookup: CDR1 MDHEN, CDR2 SYDVKM. The DNA of the CDR3 is TGTGCCAGCAGTCCCCACCCCCTACTAGCGGGGGCGACCCAGTACTTC. Residues: CASSPHPLLAGATQYF.

The V call is TRBV5-5, the J call TRBJ1-1; D is uncertain. Germline lookup yields CDR1 SGHKS and CDR2 YYEKEE (reference sequence). V was cut by 0 bases and J by 3 bases, with 6 bases left in between. CDR3 size: 13 residues. The CDR3 is CASSLVSYTEAFF. CDR3 DNA sequence: TGTGCCAGCAGCTTGGTCTCTTACACTGAAGCTTTCTTT.

The chain carries TRBV5-1 and TRBJ1-6, with TRBD1 matching over 8 bases. Germline V gene lookup returns CDR1 SGHRS and CDR2 YFSETQ. Losses at the gene ends were 3 bases for V and 4 bases for J; bases not matched to a gene: 9. There are 17 residues in the CDR3. CDR3 residues: CASSSLGTGEYNSPLHF. CDR3 DNA sequence: TGCGCCAGCAGCTCCTTAGGGACAGGAGAGTATAATTCACCCCTCCACTTT.

The genes are TRBV7-6 and TRBJ1-2; D call uncertain. Trimming left V 1 base short and J 6 bases short, with 12 bases between. CDR1 is SGHVS, CDR2 FNYEAQ, per germline. The CDR3 loop spans 14 amino acids. In DNA form, the CDR3 reads TGTGCCAGCAGCTTAGTTCGGGATCAGGATGGCTACACCTTC. It translates to CASSLVRDQDGYTF. Together with reference TRBV7-6 and TRBJ1-2, the CDR3 gives the full variable domain: GAGVSQSPRYKVTKRGQDVALRCDPISGHVSLYWYRQALGQGPEFLTYFNYEAQQDKSGLPNDRFSAERPEGSISTLTIQRTEQRDSAMYRCASSLVRDQDGYTFGSGTRLTVV.